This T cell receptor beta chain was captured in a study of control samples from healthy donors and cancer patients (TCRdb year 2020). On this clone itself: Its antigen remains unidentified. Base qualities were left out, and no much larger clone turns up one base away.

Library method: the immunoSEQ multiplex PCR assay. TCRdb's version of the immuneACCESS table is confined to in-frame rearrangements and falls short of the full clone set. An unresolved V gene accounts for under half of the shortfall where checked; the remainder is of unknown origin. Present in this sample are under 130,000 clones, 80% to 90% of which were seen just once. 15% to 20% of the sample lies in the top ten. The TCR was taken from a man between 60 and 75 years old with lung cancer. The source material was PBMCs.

The encoded CDR3 is CASSRSGNNYGYTF. The nucleotide sequence reads TGTGCCAGCTCACGATCTGGAAATAACTATGGCTACACCTTC. The rearrangement joined TRBV18 to TRBJ1-2, with the D segment identity uncertain. The CDR3 holds 14 amino acids from the cysteine to the phenylalanine. The CDR3 DNA has 42 bases and is translated from base 1. The germline V gene provides CDR1 KGHSH and CDR2 LQKENI. At the junction V is shortened by 4 bases and J by 1 base, with 10 bases in between.